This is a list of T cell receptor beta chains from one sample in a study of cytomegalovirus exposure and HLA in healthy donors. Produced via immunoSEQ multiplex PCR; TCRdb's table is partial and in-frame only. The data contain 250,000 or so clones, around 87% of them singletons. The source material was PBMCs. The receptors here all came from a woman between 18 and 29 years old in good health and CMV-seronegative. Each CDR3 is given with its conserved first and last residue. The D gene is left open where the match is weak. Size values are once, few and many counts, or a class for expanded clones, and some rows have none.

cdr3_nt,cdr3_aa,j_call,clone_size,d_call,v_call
TGTGCCAGCAGCTGCACCCGGGACAGGGGGCTTCCCACCTACGAGCAGTACTTC,CASSCTRDRGLPTYEQYF,TRBJ2-7,-,TRBD1,TRBV11-3
TGTGCCAGCAGTTTATCGGGGCCTGGGGCCAACGTCCTGACTTTC,CASSLSGPGANVLTF,TRBJ2-6,-,-,TRBV27
TGCAGCGACGTCCGCGGGGGACGATACAATGAGCAGTTCTTC,CSDVRGGRYNEQFF,TRBJ2-1,-,TRBD2,TRBV29-1
TGTGCCAGCAGCTCTAGCGGGTCCTACGAGCAGTACTTC,CASSSSGSYEQYF,TRBJ2-7,few,TRBD2,TRBV7-9
TGTGCCAGCAGCCTCGCGGGACAGATCAATCAGCCCCAGCATTTT,CASSLAGQINQPQHF,TRBJ1-5,once,TRBD1,TRBV7-2
TGTGCCAGCAGCTTAGCGGGGGGGCAAGATACGCAGTATTTT,CASSLAGGQDTQYF,TRBJ2-3,once,-,TRBV7-8
TGTGCCAGCGCTGACAGGGCCACCTACGAGCAGTACTTC,CASADRATYEQYF,TRBJ2-7,-,TRBD1,TRBV7-2
TGTGCCAGCAGCTTGGGTCAGGGGGCCATAGATACGCAGTATTTT,CASSLGQGAIDTQYF,TRBJ2-3,-,TRBD1,TRBV5-6
TGTGCCAGCAGTTTTTCCAGCGGGGGGGCCTTACCACACAATGAGCAGTTCTTC,CASSFSSGGALPHNEQFF,TRBJ2-1,-,TRBD2,TRBV27
TGTGCCAGCAGTAGAACACAGGGGAACACAAGAACTGGGGCCAACGTCCTGACTTTC,CASSRTQGNTRTGANVLTF,TRBJ2-6,-,TRBD1,TRBV2
TGTGCCTGGAGTGTATTTGGGACAGTCCCGAACACTGAAGCTTTCTTT,CAWSVFGTVPNTEAFF,TRBJ1-1,-,TRBD1,TRBV30
TGTGCCAGCCTTCGGCGGGGGGGGCCCGGGAACATTCAGTACTTC,CASLRRGGPGNIQYF,TRBJ2-4,-,TRBD2,TRBV7-2
TGCGCCAGCAGCTGGGGACAGGGCAATCAGCCCCAGCATTTT,CASSWGQGNQPQHF,TRBJ1-5,-,TRBD1,TRBV5-1
TGTGCCAGCAGTGAAGCGGGGACAGACACAGATACGCAGTATTTT,CASSEAGTDTDTQYF,TRBJ2-3,-,TRBD1,TRBV2
TGTGCCTGGAGTCCGGGACTAGTCACAGATACGCAGTATTTT,CAWSPGLVTDTQYF,TRBJ2-3,-,TRBD2,TRBV30
TGTGCCAGCAGATGGGACAGGAATAATTCACCCCTCCACTTT,CASRWDRNNSPLHF,TRBJ1-6,-,TRBD1,TRBV6-1
TGTGCCAGCAGTGTTGGGAGGGTTCGAGAAAAACTGTTTTTT,CASSVGRVREKLFF,TRBJ1-4,-,-,TRBV6-1
TGTGCCACCAGCAGAGATGGAGCCGGGGAGCTGTTTTTT,CATSRDGAGELFF,TRBJ2-2,once,-,TRBV15
TGCAGCGTCCGCACAGGGGGCATCCTGCCTTTCTTT,CSVRTGGILPFF,TRBJ1-1,-,TRBD1,TRBV29-1
TGTGCCAGCAGTGACACCCGGGACACTTTTTGGGAAAAACTGTTTTTT,CASSDTRDTFWEKLFF,TRBJ1-4,-,-,TRBV6-1
TGTGCCAGCAGCTTAGTTAGTTACGGGACAGGGGGCATCAGCGGGGAGCTGTTTTTT,CASSLVSYGTGGISGELFF,TRBJ2-2,once,TRBD1,TRBV7-2
TGTGCCAGCAGCCAGCCCCGGACTGGCGCAGAGACCCAGTACTTC,CASSQPRTGAETQYF,TRBJ2-5,-,-,TRBV11-3
TGTGCCAGCAGCTTAGAGGAGACAGCGCCGGAAGCTTTCTTT,CASSLEETAPEAFF,TRBJ1-1,-,-,TRBV7-6
TGTGCCAGCTCACCGGGTTCGGGGAACACTGAAGCTTTCTTT,CASSPGSGNTEAFF,TRBJ1-1,-,-,TRBV18
TGTGCCAGTAGTAGTTTCTATTACACTGAAGCTTTCTTT,CASSSFYYTEAFF,TRBJ1-1,-,-,TRBV19
TGTGCCAGCAGCACAGGGGGCTGGTCTGAAAAACTGTTTTTT,CASSTGGWSEKLFF,TRBJ1-4,-,TRBD1,TRBV14
TGTGCCAGCAGCTTAGCGCGGCTAGCGGGGGGAAACTCCTACAATGAGCAGTTCTTC,CASSLARLAGGNSYNEQFF,TRBJ2-1,-,TRBD2,TRBV7-2
TGTGCCAGCAGTGGGGGGGGATACTCGTCCACTGAAGCTTTCTTT,CASSGGGYSSTEAFF,TRBJ1-1,-,-,TRBV28
TGTGCCAGCAGATACCGGGACAGTGCCCACGAGCAGTACTTC,CASRYRDSAHEQYF,TRBJ2-7,few,TRBD1,TRBV5-5
TGTGCCAGCAGTACTACAGGGGTCGAGCAGTACTTC,CASSTTGVEQYF,TRBJ2-7,-,TRBD1,TRBV6-5
TGCGCCAGCAGCTTAGGATCCGACAGGGTCTATGGCTACACCTTC,CASSLGSDRVYGYTF,TRBJ1-2,-,TRBD1,TRBV5-1
TGTGCCAGCAGCGGGACAGGGGCTGGGGCCAACGTCCTGACTTTC,CASSGTGAGANVLTF,TRBJ2-6,once,TRBD1,TRBV6-1
TGCAGCGTTGCATCGGACAGGGTGTCCTACGAGCAGTACTTC,CSVASDRVSYEQYF,TRBJ2-7,-,TRBD1,TRBV29-1
TGTGCCAGCAGTTACTCTATGGAGGTTCCGAACACTGAAGCTTTCTTT,CASSYSMEVPNTEAFF,TRBJ1-1,once,-,TRBV6-6
TGTGCCATCAGGGGGCCGCCAGAATACGAGCAGTACTTC,CAIRGPPEYEQYF,TRBJ2-7,-,-,TRBV10-3
TGCGCCAGCAGCCAACGAAGGGGGCACGAGCAGTACTTC,CASSQRRGHEQYF,TRBJ2-7,-,TRBD1,TRBV4-1
TGTGCCAGCTCACGCCGGGACACGAACACTGAAGCTTTCTTT,CASSRRDTNTEAFF,TRBJ1-1,-,-,TRBV18
TGTGCCAGCAGTTTCGACTTTAGGGGCACTGAAGCTTTCTTT,CASSFDFRGTEAFF,TRBJ1-1,-,-,TRBV28
TGCGCCAGCAGCTTGGGCCATGGACAGGGAGGCTATGGCTACACCTTC,CASSLGHGQGGYGYTF,TRBJ1-2,-,TRBD1,TRBV5-1
TGTGCCAGCAGCTTAAGACAGGCCCGACCCAAATATGGCTACACCTTC,CASSLRQARPKYGYTF,TRBJ1-2,-,-,TRBV6-6
TGTGCCAGCAGTATGGGAGGGGCGAATGGAAACACCATATATTTT,CASSMGGANGNTIYF,TRBJ1-3,-,-,TRBV28
TGTGCCAGCAGAACAAGGGACAGCCCGGGCCATGGCTACACCTTC,CASRTRDSPGHGYTF,TRBJ1-2,-,TRBD1,TRBV6-5
TGTGCCAGCAGTTTAACAGGGCCTCAGCCCCAGCATTTT,CASSLTGPQPQHF,TRBJ1-5,-,-,TRBV27
TGCGCCAGCAGTTACCGTAGTACTGAAGCTTTCTTT,CASSYRSTEAFF,TRBJ1-1,-,-,TRBV5-1
TGTGCCAGCAGCCAGCAACGAGGACTAACATACAATGAGCAGTTCTTC,CASSQQRGLTYNEQFF,TRBJ2-1,-,-,TRBV4-2
TGTGCCAGCTCACCGTCCCCGGGTTCCAATTCACCCCTCCACTTT,CASSPSPGSNSPLHF,TRBJ1-6,-,-,TRBV18
TGTGCCAGCAGCTCGTTGACAGGGAGCGGCTACACCTTC,CASSSLTGSGYTF,TRBJ1-2,-,TRBD1,TRBV7-3
TGTGCCAGCAGTTTCGGTGGTCGACACTCCTACGAGCAGTACTTC,CASSFGGRHSYEQYF,TRBJ2-7,-,-,TRBV27